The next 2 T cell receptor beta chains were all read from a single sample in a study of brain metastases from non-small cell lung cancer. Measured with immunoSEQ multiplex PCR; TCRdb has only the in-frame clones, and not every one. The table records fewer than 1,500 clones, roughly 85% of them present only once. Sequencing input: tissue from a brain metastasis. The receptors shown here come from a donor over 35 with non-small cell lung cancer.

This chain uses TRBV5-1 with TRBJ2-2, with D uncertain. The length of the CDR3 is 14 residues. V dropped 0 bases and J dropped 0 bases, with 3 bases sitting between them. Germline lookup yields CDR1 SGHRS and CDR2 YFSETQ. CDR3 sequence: CASSLDTNTGELFF. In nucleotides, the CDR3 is TGCGCCAGCAGCTTGGACACGAACACCGGGGAGCTGTTTTTT.

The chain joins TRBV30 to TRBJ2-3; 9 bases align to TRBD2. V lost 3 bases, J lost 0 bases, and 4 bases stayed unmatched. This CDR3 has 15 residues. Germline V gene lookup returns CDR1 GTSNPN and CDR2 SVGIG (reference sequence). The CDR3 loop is CAWRVAGASTDTQYF. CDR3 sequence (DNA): TGTGCCTGGAGGGTAGCGGGAGCTAGCACAGATACGCAGTATTTT.